This T cell receptor (beta chain) was profiled in a study of patients and donors after allogeneic stem cell transplantation. In this sample, this clonotype turned up many times. MiXCR was run by TCRdb on the RT-PCR reads, yielding one entry per CDR3 protein. The data hold 9,000 to 10,000 distinct CDR3 sequences, with approximately 6% observed a single time. This TCR derives from a human donor who was either an allogeneic HSCT recipient or a stem cell or donor lymphocyte infusion donor (not recorded which). It is not recorded whose cells these are; they may come from a transplant donor. The sequenced material came from blood, either unsorted or a sorted T cell fraction (not recorded which).

CDR3 sequence (DNA): TGCGCCAGCAGCTTGGACGCCGGGACTAGCTACGAGCAGTACTTC. Protein product: CASSLDAGTSYEQYF. The rearrangement joins TRBV5-1 to TRBJ2-7; 8 nucleotides match TRBD2. The V gene's germline CDR1 is SGHRS and CDR2 YFSETQ. V lost 0 bases, J lost 3 bases, and 5 bases stayed unmatched. This CDR3 is 15 amino acids long.